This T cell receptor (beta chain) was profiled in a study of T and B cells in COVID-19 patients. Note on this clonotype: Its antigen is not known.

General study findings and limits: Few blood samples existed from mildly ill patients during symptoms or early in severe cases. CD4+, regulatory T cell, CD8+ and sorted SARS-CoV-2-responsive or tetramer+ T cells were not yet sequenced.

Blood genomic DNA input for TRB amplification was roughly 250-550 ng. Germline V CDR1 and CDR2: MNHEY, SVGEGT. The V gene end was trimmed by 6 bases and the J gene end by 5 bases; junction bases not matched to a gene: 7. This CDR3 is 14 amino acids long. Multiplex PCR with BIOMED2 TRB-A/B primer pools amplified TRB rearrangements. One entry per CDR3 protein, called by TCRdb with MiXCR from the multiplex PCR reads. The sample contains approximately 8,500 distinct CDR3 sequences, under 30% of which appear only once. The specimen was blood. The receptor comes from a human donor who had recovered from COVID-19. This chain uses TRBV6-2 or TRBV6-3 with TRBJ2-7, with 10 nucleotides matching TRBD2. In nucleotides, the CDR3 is TGTGCCAGCAGAATGAGCGGGGGGGCCGACGAGCAGTACGTC. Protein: CASRMSGGADEQYV.